Only a few counts were recorded for the clone carrying this TCR beta chain. Its antigen is unknown. Looked up from germline, CDR1 is SEHNR and CDR2 is FQNEAQ (reference sequence). The length of the CDR3 is 15 residues. With 5 bases removed from V and 1 base from J, the gap between germline ends came to 12 bases. The data belong to a study of early T cells in non-severe SARS-CoV-2 infection. Study summary: Chains were unpaired, as sequencing was done on bulk RNA from unsorted whole blood.

Separate cDNA molecules each had unique molecular identifiers attached to them. TCRdb itself ran the 5' RACE reads through MiXCR, one entry per CDR3 protein. The sample has 120,000 or so distinct CDR3 sequences, roughly an eighth seen once. Overall study results and limits: Missing private and CD4 specificities, VDJdb matching favored anti-spike CD8 responses.

The V call is TRBV7-9, the J call TRBJ2-1; D is perhaps TRBD1 or TRBD2 (5 bases each). The sample consisted of whole blood, taken at baseline. The TCR originated in an adult who was a healthcare worker with PCR-confirmed SARS-CoV-2 infection or an uninfected control (not recorded which). In DNA, the CDR3 is TGTGCCAGCAGCCGAGGGGTCGGGTCCTACAATGAGCAGTTCTTC. Residues: CASSRGVGSYNEQFF.